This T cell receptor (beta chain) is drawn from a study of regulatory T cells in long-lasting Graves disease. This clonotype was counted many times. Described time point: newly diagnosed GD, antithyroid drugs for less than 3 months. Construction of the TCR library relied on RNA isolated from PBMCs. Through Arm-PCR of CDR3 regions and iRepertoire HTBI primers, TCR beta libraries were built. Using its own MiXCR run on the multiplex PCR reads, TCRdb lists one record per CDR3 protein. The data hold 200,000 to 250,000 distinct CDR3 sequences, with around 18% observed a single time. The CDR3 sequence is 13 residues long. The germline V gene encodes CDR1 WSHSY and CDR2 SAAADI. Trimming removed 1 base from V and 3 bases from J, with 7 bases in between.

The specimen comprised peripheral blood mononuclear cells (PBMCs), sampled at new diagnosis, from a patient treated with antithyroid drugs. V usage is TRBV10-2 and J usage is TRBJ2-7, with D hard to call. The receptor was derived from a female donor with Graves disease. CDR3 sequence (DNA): TGCGCCAGCAGTGAGTACGTACACTACGAGCAGTACTTC. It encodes CASSEYVHYEQYF.